This T cell receptor beta chain stems from a study of T-cell reconstitution after alpha-beta-depleted transplantation in children. The library targeted TCRbeta and was prepared with unique molecular identifiers. TCRdb independently ran MiXCR on the PCR reads; one entry per CDR3 protein. Here the sample spans fewer than 700,000 distinct CDR3 sequences, about 23% being singletons. Deletions cut 3 bases from V and 2 bases from J, with 10 bases between. The germline V gene has CDR1 MGHDK and CDR2 SYGVNS. The CDR3 loop spans 14 amino acids. This sequence originates from a boy under two years old who had a stem cell transplant for acute myeloid leukemia, so the T cells may come from the graft donor. The chain carries TRBV25-1 and TRBJ2-5, with unresolved D. Source: PBMCs, mostly from graft donor cells, taken 360 days after TCRalphabeta/CD19-depleted stem cell transplant. CDR3 amino acids: CASSDPAFQETQYF. CDR3 coding DNA: TGTGCCAGCAGTGACCCGGCCTTTCAAGAGACCCAGTACTTC.